The following is a T cell receptor beta chain sequence with its context. What it binds is unknown. Sorting separated CD4+ and CD8+ T cells out of PBMCs. V lost 8 bases and J lost 0, with 11 bases in between. The CDR3 is 14 residues long. The germline gives CDR1 MNHEY, CDR2 SMNVEV (reference sequence). RNA was isolated and reverse transcribed to cDNA, the sequencing template. Sequenced by immunoSEQ multiplex PCR; TCRdb stores in-frame clones only, minus some. The sample lists roughly 150,000 clones, 55% to 65% seen once, with 4% to 5.5% in the top ten. This record belongs to a study of CD8+ T cells in alopecia areata. General study points: Scalp sample data also include resident alphabeta T cells from normal skin.

The genes are TRBV27 and TRBJ1-5; D remains unclear. The TCR originated in a human donor in good health. Sequencing was performed on CD4+ T cells sorted from blood. Here the CDR3 DNA reads TGTGCCAGCTGGGATGGATATAGCAATCAGCCCCAGCATTTT. It yields the protein CASWDGYSNQPQHF.